This T cell receptor (beta chain) was profiled in a study of blood T cell repertoires in COVID-19. About the research overall: COVID-19 samples from acute and convalescent phases originated in the United States, Italy and Spain. Sources were T cells, B-cell-depleted T cells, or PBMCs; the material itself was cDNA or gDNA.

In the authors' methods: Amplified reference gene primers provided the basis for estimating nucleated cell counts. Using immunoSEQ multiplex PCR, the repertoire was profiled, and TCRdb retains in-frame clones only, with some absent. That table supplies the V and J calls and clone size; D and trimming were determined from the DNA. The sample has 35,000 to 45,000 clones; around 90% are singletons. Looked up from germline, CDR1 is LGHNA and CDR2 is YNFKEQ. The CDR3 spans 16 residues. With 2 bases clipped from V and 2 bases from J, the junction kept 4 bases outside the gene matches. The sequence was obtained from a man aged 45-65 years with active COVID-19. Input material: peripheral blood. The V and J genes are TRBV4-2 and TRBJ2-2, with 8 bases lining up with TRBD2. The CDR3 here is CASSQLAGSNTGELFF. CDR3 in DNA: TGTGCCAGCAGCCAATTAGCGGGAAGCAACACCGGGGAGCTGTTTTTT.